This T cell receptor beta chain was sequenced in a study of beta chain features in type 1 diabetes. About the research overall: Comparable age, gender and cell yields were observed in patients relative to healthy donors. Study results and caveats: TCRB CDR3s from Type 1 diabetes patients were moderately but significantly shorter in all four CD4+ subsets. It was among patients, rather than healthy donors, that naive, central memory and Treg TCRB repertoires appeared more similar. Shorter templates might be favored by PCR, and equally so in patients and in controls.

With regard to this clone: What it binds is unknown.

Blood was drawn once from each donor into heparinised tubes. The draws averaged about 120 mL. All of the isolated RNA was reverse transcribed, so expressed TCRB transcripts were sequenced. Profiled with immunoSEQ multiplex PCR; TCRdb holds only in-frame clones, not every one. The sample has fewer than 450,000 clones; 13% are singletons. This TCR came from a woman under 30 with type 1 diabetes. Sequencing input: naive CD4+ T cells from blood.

The DNA of the CDR3 is TGCGCCAGCAGCTTGGGGGGGACTCTTAGCAATCAGCCCCAGCATTTT. Amino acids: CASSLGGTLSNQPQHF. This chain uses TRBV5-1 with TRBJ1-5, with D maybe TRBD1 (5 bases). The CDR3 covers 16 residues. The V end lost 0 bases, the J end lost 0 bases, and 10 bases lay between the germline ends. CDR1 is SGHRS, CDR2 YFSETQ, per germline.